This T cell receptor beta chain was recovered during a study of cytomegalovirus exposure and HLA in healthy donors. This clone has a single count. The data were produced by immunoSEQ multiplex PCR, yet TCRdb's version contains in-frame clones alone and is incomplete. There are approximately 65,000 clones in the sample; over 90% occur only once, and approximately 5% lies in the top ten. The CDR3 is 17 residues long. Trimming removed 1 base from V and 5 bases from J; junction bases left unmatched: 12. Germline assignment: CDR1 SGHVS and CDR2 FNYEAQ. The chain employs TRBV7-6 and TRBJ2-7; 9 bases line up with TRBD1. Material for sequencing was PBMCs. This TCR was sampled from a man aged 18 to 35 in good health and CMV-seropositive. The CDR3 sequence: CASSLVTSGQGLDEQYF. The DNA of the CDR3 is TGTGCCAGCAGCTTAGTTACGTCGGGACAGGGTCTTGACGAGCAGTACTTC.